A single sample is the source of the 10 T cell receptor beta chains below, sequenced in a study of blood T cell repertoires in COVID-19. Here immunoSEQ multiplex PCR was the method, and the copy in TCRdb shows in-frame clones only, minus some. Of some 100,000 clones in the sample, about 90% are singletons; the top ten hold around 1.1%. The material sequenced was peripheral blood. Receptor source: a human donor in a cohort sampled during active COVID-19.

This clone showed up just once. The chain is built from TRBV4-2 and TRBJ2-5; D possibly corresponds to TRBD2 (6 bases). Trimming stripped 4 bases from V and 5 bases from J, with 20 bases between. The germline CDR1 and CDR2 sequences are LGHNA and YNFKEQ. This CDR3 is 16 amino acids long. CDR3 bases: TGTGCCAGCAGCCCACAAGGAGGGTCTCAATCGGAGACCCAGTACTTC. This encodes CASSPQGGSQSETQYF.

The rearrangement joins TRBV2 to TRBJ1-4; TRBD1 matches 7 bases. CDR1 and CDR2 from the germline V gene are SNHLY and FYNNEI. Trimming cost V 6 bases and J 2 bases; bases outside gene matches: 3. The CDR3 extends over 14 amino acids. The CDR3 DNA reads TGTGCCAGCAGGCAGGACAGGACTAATGAAAAACTGTTTTTT. Translated: CASRQDRTNEKLFF.

The chain combines TRBV14 with TRBJ2-5, with D perhaps matching TRBD2 (6 bases). Germline V gene lookup returns CDR1 SGHDN and CDR2 FVKESK. V was shortened by 5 bases and J by 5 bases, with 18 bases between the two germline ends. This CDR3 is built from 15 residues. The CDR3 here is CASSSRDLRWETQYF. Here the CDR3 DNA reads TGTGCCAGCAGCTCGCGGGACCTGAGGTGGGAGACCCAGTACTTC.

V and J are TRBV5-4 and TRBJ1-6, with D possibly being TRBD1 (5 bases). This CDR3 has 15 residues. In germline, CDR1 is SGHNT, CDR2 YYREEE (reference sequence). V was trimmed by 5 bases and J by 6 bases, leaving 15 bases between them. The CDR3 coding sequence is TGTGCCAGCAGGGACATTGTCTCGGGTAATTCACCCCTCCACTTT. Residues: CASRDIVSGNSPLHF.

The chain combines TRBV9 with TRBJ2-2, with D possibly being TRBD2 (6 bases). This CDR3 spans 17 amino acids. The germline V gene has CDR1 SGDLS and CDR2 YYNGEE. Trimming removed 0 bases at V and 3 bases at J, with 15 bases between. The CDR3: CASSVVIGSVDTGELFF. The CDR3, as DNA: TGTGCCAGCAGCGTAGTTATCGGGAGCGTGGACACCGGGGAGCTGTTTTTT.

Regarding this clone: Other DNA variants within this sample encode the same CDR3. V gene TRBV3-1 (or the pseudogene TRBV3-2) combines with J gene TRBJ1-2, with D perhaps TRBD1 (5 bases). V dropped 1 base and J dropped 7 bases, with 10 bases sitting between them. CDR3 size: 13 residues. The germline gives CDR1 LGHDT, CDR2 YNNKEL (reference sequence). CDR3 protein: CASSQGQLTGYTF. The CDR3 nucleotides are TGTGCCAGCAGCCAAGGACAGCTGACTGGCTACACCTTC.

The chain combines TRBV5-5 with TRBJ2-7; 7 bases agree with TRBD1. Germline CDR1 SGHKS, CDR2 YYEKEE (reference sequence). The CDR3 loop spans 15 amino acids. After removal of 4 bases from V and 6 bases from J, the junction contained 13 bases not matched to a gene. The CDR3 nucleotides are TGTGCCAGCAGCGCCACAGACAGGGCCCCAGCCGAGCAGTACTTC. As protein: CASSATDRAPAEQYF.

This chain joins TRBV7-6 and TRBJ2-4; D is unclear. This CDR3 is built from 13 residues. CDR1 is SGHVS, CDR2 FNYEAQ, per germline. V was cut by 0 bases and J by 7 bases, with 7 bases left in between. The CDR3 spells CASSLAVRNIQYF. The DNA for the CDR3 is TGTGCCAGCAGCTTAGCCGTGCGCAACATTCAGTACTTC.

This sequence joins TRBV5-6 and TRBJ2-7, with a tentative D call TRBD1 (5 bases). This CDR3 has 13 residues. Looked up from germline, CDR1 is SGHDT and CDR2 is YYEEEE. CDR3 DNA: TGTGTTAGGGGCCGGACGAGAATTTACGAGCAGTACTTC. This codes for CVRGRTRIYEQYF.

This sequence joins TRBV18 and TRBJ1-5; the D gene is possibly TRBD1 (5 bases). Germline V gives CDR1 KGHSH, CDR2 LQKENI. This CDR3 is 13 amino acids long. The V and J ends lost 4 bases and 4 bases respectively, with 8 bases between them. CDR3 loop: CASSQGANQPQHF. In nucleotides, the CDR3 is TGTGCCAGCTCACAAGGGGCTAATCAGCCCCAGCATTTT.